This TCR beta chain was identified in a study of T cell repertoires in cytomegalovirus infection. The germline V gene has CDR1 SGHDT and CDR2 YYEEEE. There are 15 residues in the CDR3. Trimming pared 0 bases from V and 5 bases from J, leaving 14 bases between. MiXCR, run by TCRdb on the reads, gives a single entry per CDR3 protein. The sample yields around 490,000 distinct CDR3 sequences, around 27% seen once. The chain is built from TRBV5-6 and TRBJ2-5, with D perhaps TRBD2 (5 bases). The receptor's source is a human donor in good health (CMV status not recorded). Some clones in this sample may be carry-over from other donors' samples. The sample consisted of PBMCs. The CDR3 sequence is CASSLVPMTGETQYF. In DNA, the CDR3 is TGTGCCAGCAGCTTGGTACCGATGACGGGGGAGACCCAGTACTTC.